This T cell receptor beta chain was found in a study of PD-1 blockade in classical Hodgkin lymphoma. Findings and caveats of the study: Patients newly diagnosed and complete responders had comparable baseline diversity. Diminished baseline TCR diversity has been reported in newly diagnosed patients relative to healthy donors.

This clone was counted a few times. Antigen specificity is unknown. Clones were read by immunoSEQ multiplex PCR, and TCRdb kept only the in-frame ones, dropping some. The sample holds around 16,000 clones, roughly 79% seen once. The CDR3 is made up of 12 amino acids. Germline V gene data show CDR1 as GTSNPN and CDR2 as SVGIG (reference sequence). The V and J ends lost 4 bases and 8 bases respectively, with 12 bases between them. The time point: cycle 4 day 1 (C4D1), after more than five weeks of nivolumab. All patients experienced relapse after autologous stem cell transplantation, and brentuximab vedotin exposure was variable. Isolation of CD4+ T cells from thawed PBMCs was performed by magnetic negative selection.

The sample was CD4+ T cells from blood, taken before the fourth cycle of nivolumab. The chain is built from TRBV30 and TRBJ1-3; no firm D call. The source is a human donor with classical Hodgkin lymphoma. The DNA of the CDR3 is TGTGCCTGGAAAACGACCGAGTACACCATATATTTT. It encodes CAWKTTEYTIYF. The variable domain in full, completed from reference TRBV30 and TRBJ1-3, reads SQTIHQWPATLVQPVGSPLSLECTVEGTSNPNLYWYRQAAGRGLQLLFYSVGIGQISSEVPQNLSASRPQDRQFILSSKKLLLSDSGFYLCAWKTTEYTIYFGEGSWLTVV.